This entry lists 15 T cell receptor beta chains sequenced from one sample in a study of sequential checkpoint blockade in melanoma. Profiled with immunoSEQ multiplex PCR; TCRdb holds only in-frame clones, not every one. The sample holds some 40,000 clones, roughly a third seen once. Treatment of the sample: randomized to nivolumab then ipilimumab (arm A) or the reverse (arm B). The starting material was tumor tissue (inferred from file names), obtained from a patient given nivolumab and ipilimumab in sequence. Every receptor here comes from a human donor with melanoma.

The CDR3 sequence: CASSLEGASDRRNEQFF. CDR3 bases: TGTGCCAGCAGTTTAGAAGGTGCTTCGGACAGGAGGAATGAGCAGTTCTTC. The V call is TRBV28, the J call TRBJ2-1; TRBD1 aligns across 7 bases. Germline loops: CDR1 MDHEN, CDR2 SYDVKM. The CDR3 length is 17 residues. V trimming: 2 bases; J trimming: 7 bases; junction bases outside the gene matches: 14.

The chain combines TRBV25-1 with TRBJ2-5; TRBD2 matches at 10 bases. CDR3 length equals 13 residues. Per germline, CDR1 MGHDK and CDR2 SYGVNS. J gave up 5 bases and V 8 bases, and 5 bases lay outside the gene matches. CDR3 bases: TGTGCCAGCTCCGGACTAGCGGAGGAGACCCAGTACTTC. It encodes CASSGLAEETQYF.

This clone was seen only a few times. The rearrangement links TRBV2 to TRBJ2-5; 9 bases align to TRBD2. With 4 bases clipped from V and 5 bases from J, the junction kept 5 bases outside the gene matches. The germline CDR1 and CDR2 sequences are SNHLY and FYNNEI. CDR3 length: 14 residues. CDR3 bases: TGTGCCAGCAGTGCGTCGGCGGGAGGGGAGACCCAGTACTTC. This translates into CASSASAGGETQYF.

The rearrangement uses TRBV18 and TRBJ1-5; 7 bases match TRBD1. V lost 3 bases to trimming and J lost 13 bases; unmatched junction nucleotides: 9. The V gene's germline CDR1 is KGHSH and CDR2 LQKENI. There are 13 residues in the CDR3. The CDR3 protein is CASSPGQWMSQHF. CDR3 DNA: TGTGCCAGCTCACCGGGACAGTGGATGTCTCAGCATTTT.

This chain uses TRBV6-8 with TRBJ1-2; 11 positions match TRBD1. The CDR3 loop spans 16 amino acids. Germline CDR1 and CDR2: MNHGY and SAAAGT. The V and J ends lost 5 bases and 4 bases, in that order; junction bases with no gene match: 9. The chain's CDR3 is CASSDPGTGGVYGYTF. The CDR3 nucleotides read TGTGCCAGCAGTGATCCCGGGACAGGGGGTGTCTATGGCTACACCTTC.

V gene TRBV6-8 combines with J gene TRBJ2-1; tentatively, D is TRBD1 or TRBD2 (5 bases each). V lost 10 bases and J lost 4, with 17 bases in between. Germline V gene sequence: CDR1 MNHGY, CDR2 SAAAGT. This CDR3 is 14 amino acids long. The CDR3 nucleotides are TGTGCCACTAGGGTACGGGACGCGTACAATGAGCAGTTCTTC. This translates into CATRVRDAYNEQFF.

Only a few counts were recorded for this clone. The chain has TRBV11-3 and TRBJ1-5; 10 positions agree with TRBD1. V lost 1 base to trimming and J lost 2 bases; unmatched junction nucleotides: 2. The CDR3 runs to 16 residues. From germline, CDR1 is SGHNT and CDR2 YENEEA. In nucleotides, the CDR3 is TGTGCCAGCAGCTTAGTTGGGACAGGGGGCAATCAGCCCCAGCATTTT. Protein product: CASSLVGTGGNQPQHF.

V gene TRBV19 combines with J gene TRBJ2-1, with 7 bases identical to TRBD2. This CDR3 region has 18 residues. In germline, CDR1 is LNHDA, CDR2 SQIVND (reference sequence). Losses at the gene ends were 5 bases for V and 5 bases for J; bases not matched to a gene: 18. The CDR3 spells CASSRSSGGGSKDNEQFF. As DNA, the CDR3 is TGTGCCAGTAGTCGATCGTCAGGTGGCGGGAGCAAAGACAATGAGCAGTTCTTC. The complete variable domain, with remaining parts taken from reference TRBV19 and TRBJ2-1, reads DGGITQSPKYLFRKEGQNVTLSCEQNLNHDAMYWYRQDPGQGLRLIYYSQIVNDFQKGDIAEGYSVSREKKESFPLTVTSAQKNPTAFYLCASSRSSGGGSKDNEQFFGPGTRLTVL.

This clone was counted a few times. The J gene is TRBJ1-5, the V gene TRBV6-8; D unclear. This CDR3 region has 14 residues. Germline CDR1 MNHGY, CDR2 SAAAGT. The ends were cut back, 5 bases at V and 2 bases at J, with 10 bases in the middle. The CDR3 loop reads CASSAFSRNQPQHF. For the CDR3, the DNA is TGTGCCAGCAGTGCCTTTAGCCGCAATCAGCCCCAGCATTTT.

The J gene is TRBJ1-4, the V gene TRBV5-1; 7 bases are a match to TRBD1. Germline V gene sequence: CDR1 SGHRS, CDR2 YFSETQ. V dropped 0 bases and J dropped 0; count of bases not matched to a gene: 2. The CDR3 is 16 amino acids. Here the CDR3 DNA reads TGCGCCAGCAGCTTGGGGGACAGCGCAACTAATGAAAAACTGTTTTTT. This sequence encodes CASSLGDSATNEKLFF.

A few counts support this clone. This chain connects TRBV9 to TRBJ2-1, with 7 bases lining up with TRBD2. Germline CDR1 and CDR2: SGDLS and YYNGEE. The J segment lost 3 bases and the V segment lost 0 bases, leaving 9 bases of the junction unmatched. CDR3 size: 17 residues. In DNA form, the CDR3 reads TGTGCCAGCAGCGTAGAGGCTAGCGGAGGGGTCTACAATGAGCAGTTCTTC. Amino acids: CASSVEASGGVYNEQFF.

The rearrangement links TRBV29-1 to TRBJ2-1; TRBD1 agrees at 8 bases. V gave up 0 bases and J gave up 3 bases; unmatched junction bases: 4. Germline CDR1 is SQVTM and CDR2 is ANQGSEA. The CDR3 is 15 residues long. The CDR3 loop reads CSVEDPDRDYNEQFF. The CDR3 nucleotides read TGCAGCGTTGAAGATCCGGACAGGGACTACAATGAGCAGTTCTTC.

The V call is TRBV23-1, the J call TRBJ1-2, with TRBD1 identical over 9 bases. TRBV23-1 is labeled an ORF, and its function is uncertain. CDR3 length: 19 residues. V gave up 0 bases and J gave up 8 bases; unmatched junction bases: 19. In DNA form, the CDR3 reads TGCGCCAGCAGTCAATCAATGCCAGGACAGGGGTCGAGAGGTTCCGGCTACACCTTC. Its translation: CASSQSMPGQGSRGSGYTF.

This clone was counted between two and nine times. V is TRBV11-3 and J is TRBJ1-1; 9 positions agree with TRBD1. The CDR3 extends over 15 amino acids. Germline CDR1 reads SGHNT; CDR2 reads YENEEA. The V and J ends lost 4 bases and 6 bases, in that order; junction bases with no gene match: 9. CDR3 in DNA: TGTGCCAGCAGCTCTCCGGACAGGGGAGTGTCTGAAGCTTTCTTT. Translation: CASSSPDRGVSEAFF.

The chain employs TRBV18 and TRBJ1-6; D gene uncertain. The germline gives CDR1 KGHSH, CDR2 LQKENI. This CDR3 is built from 15 residues. The ends were cut back, 2 bases at V and 7 bases at J, with 12 bases in the middle. This CDR3 is CASSPAARENSPLHF. DNA for the CDR3: TGTGCCAGCTCACCAGCAGCAAGAGAGAATTCACCCCTCCACTTT.